This T cell receptor beta chain is from a study of blood T cell repertoires in COVID-19. The wider study: COVID-19 samples, acute and convalescent, were from the United States, Italy and Spain. Nucleic acid was either cDNA or gDNA, and it came from T cells, B-cell-depleted T cells, or PBMCs.

Authors' processing steps: Scientists estimated how many nucleated cells there were by amplifying reference gene primers. Here immunoSEQ multiplex PCR was the method, and the copy in TCRdb shows in-frame clones only, minus some. The DNA was the basis for D and trimming; V, J and clone size are from that table. This table holds a few hundred thousand clones, less than 85% found once. Germline V gene lookup returns CDR1 LNHDA and CDR2 SQIVND (reference sequence). Trimming removed 3 bases from V and 6 bases from J; junction bases left unmatched: 13. This CDR3 is built from 16 residues. The TCR sequence derives from a woman of 80 years or more with acute or convalescent COVID-19. This chain joins TRBV19 and TRBJ1-2, with 7 bases identical to TRBD1. The sequenced sample was peripheral blood. CDR3 amino acids: CASSIAPKGAFDGYTF. DNA for the CDR3: TGTGCCAGTAGTATCGCCCCGAAGGGGGCTTTCGATGGCTACACCTTC.